This TCR beta chain was recorded in a study of CXCR3-negative and CXCR3-positive naive CD8 T cells. The TRB cDNA libraries were prepared by 5' RACE with UMI labels. TCRdb re-analyzed the 5' RACE reads; it lists each CDR3 protein once, without DNA. Its clone listing holds 100,000 to 150,000 distinct CDR3 sequences. The clonotype comes from a human donor in good health. Some clones in this sample may be carry-over from other donors' samples. The sequencing sample was made of naive CXCR3- CD8+ T cells from blood. Subset given: CD45RO-CCR7+CD27+CD95- naive CD8+ T cells lacking CXCR3 (TNR3-).

The CDR3 sequence: CASSLGAGQLDTQYF. This rearrangement joins TRBV12-3 or TRBV12-4 to TRBJ2-3; the TRBD1 assignment by TCRdb is unverifiable without DNA. This CDR3 has 15 amino acids.